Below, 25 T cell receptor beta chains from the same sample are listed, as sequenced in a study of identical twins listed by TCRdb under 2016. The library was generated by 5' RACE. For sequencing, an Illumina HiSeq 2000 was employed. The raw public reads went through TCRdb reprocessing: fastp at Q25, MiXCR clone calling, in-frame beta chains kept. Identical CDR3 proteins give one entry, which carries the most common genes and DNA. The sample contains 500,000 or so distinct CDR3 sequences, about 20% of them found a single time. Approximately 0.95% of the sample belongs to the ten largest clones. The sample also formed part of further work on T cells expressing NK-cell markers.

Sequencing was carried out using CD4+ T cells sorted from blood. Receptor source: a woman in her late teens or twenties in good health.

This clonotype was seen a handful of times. The CDR3: CSASGRTSGKDTQYF. CDR3 in DNA: TGCAGTGCTAGTGGAAGGACTAGCGGGAAGGATACGCAGTATTTT. V is TRBV20-1 and J is TRBJ2-3; 12 bases line up with TRBD2. Germline loops: CDR1 DFQATT, CDR2 SNEGSKA (reference sequence). The CDR3 loop spans 15 amino acids. V was pared by 3 bases and J by 6 bases, with 7 bases of the junction left unmatched.

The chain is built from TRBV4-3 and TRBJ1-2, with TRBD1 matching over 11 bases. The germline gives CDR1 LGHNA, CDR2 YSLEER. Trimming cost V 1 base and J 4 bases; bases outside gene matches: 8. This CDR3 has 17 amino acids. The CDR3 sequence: CASSQGTGGSTPYGYTF. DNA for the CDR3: TGCGCCAGCAGCCAAGGGACAGGGGGCTCTACTCCCTATGGCTACACCTTC.

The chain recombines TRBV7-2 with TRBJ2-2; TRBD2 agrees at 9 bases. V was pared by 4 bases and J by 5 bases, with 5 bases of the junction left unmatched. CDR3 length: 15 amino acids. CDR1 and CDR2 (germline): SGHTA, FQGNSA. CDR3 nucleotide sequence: TGTGCCAGCAGCTATGGACTAGCGAGGACCGGGGAGCTGTTTTTT. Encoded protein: CASSYGLARTGELFF.

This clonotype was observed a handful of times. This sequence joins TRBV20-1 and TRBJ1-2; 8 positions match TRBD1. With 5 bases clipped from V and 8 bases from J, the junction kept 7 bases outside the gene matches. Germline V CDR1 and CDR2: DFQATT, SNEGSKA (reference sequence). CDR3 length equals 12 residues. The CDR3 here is CSAGGQVGGYTF. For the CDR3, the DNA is TGCAGTGCTGGGGGACAGGTCGGAGGCTACACCTTC.

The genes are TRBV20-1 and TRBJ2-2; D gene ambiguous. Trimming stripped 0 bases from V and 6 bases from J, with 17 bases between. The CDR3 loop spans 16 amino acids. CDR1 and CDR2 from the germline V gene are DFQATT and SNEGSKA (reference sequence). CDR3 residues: CSARDPAGSGAGELFF. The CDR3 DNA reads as TGCAGTGCTAGAGATCCCGCCGGTTCGGGTGCCGGGGAGCTGTTTTTT.

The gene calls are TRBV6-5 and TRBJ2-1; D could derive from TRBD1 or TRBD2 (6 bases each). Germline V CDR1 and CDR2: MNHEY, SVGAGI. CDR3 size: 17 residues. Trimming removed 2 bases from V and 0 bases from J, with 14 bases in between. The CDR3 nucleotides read TGTGCCAGCAGTTACCCGAGGGGGGAGAGCTCCTACAATGAGCAGTTCTTC. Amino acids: CASSYPRGESSYNEQFF.

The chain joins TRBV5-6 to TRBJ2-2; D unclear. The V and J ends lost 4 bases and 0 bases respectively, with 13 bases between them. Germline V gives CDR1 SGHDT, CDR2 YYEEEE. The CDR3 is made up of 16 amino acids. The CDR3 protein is CASSTLGRANTGELFF. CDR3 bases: TGTGCCAGCAGCACCCTAGGGCGCGCGAACACCGGGGAGCTGTTTTTT.

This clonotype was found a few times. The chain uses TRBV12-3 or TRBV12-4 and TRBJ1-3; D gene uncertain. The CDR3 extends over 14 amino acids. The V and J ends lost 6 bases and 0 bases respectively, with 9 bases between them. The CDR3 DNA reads TGTGCCAGCAGCCGCACAAACTCTGGAAACACCATATATTTT. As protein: CASSRTNSGNTIYF.

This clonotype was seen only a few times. The CDR3 protein is CASMTATSTDTQYF. CDR3 in DNA: TGTGCCAGCATGACGGCCACTAGCACAGATACGCAGTATTTT. The chain uses TRBV6-1 and TRBJ2-3; D is ambiguous. The CDR3 has 14 residues. Germline CDR1 is MNHNS and CDR2 is SASEGT. Between the trimmed V and J ends, which lost 7 bases and 0 bases, there was a span of 11 bases.

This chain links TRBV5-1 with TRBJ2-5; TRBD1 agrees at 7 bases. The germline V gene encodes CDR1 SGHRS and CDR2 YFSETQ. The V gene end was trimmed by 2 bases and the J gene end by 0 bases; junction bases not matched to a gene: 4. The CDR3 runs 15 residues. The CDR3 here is CASSFGQADQETQYF. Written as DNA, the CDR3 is TGCGCCAGCAGCTTTGGACAGGCCGACCAAGAGACCCAGTACTTC.

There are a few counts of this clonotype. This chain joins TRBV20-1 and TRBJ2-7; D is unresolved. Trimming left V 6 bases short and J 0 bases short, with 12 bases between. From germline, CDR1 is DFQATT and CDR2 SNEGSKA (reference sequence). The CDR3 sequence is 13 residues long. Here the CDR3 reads CSARKVGSYEQYF. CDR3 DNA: TGCAGTGCCCGAAAAGTCGGCTCCTACGAGCAGTACTTC.

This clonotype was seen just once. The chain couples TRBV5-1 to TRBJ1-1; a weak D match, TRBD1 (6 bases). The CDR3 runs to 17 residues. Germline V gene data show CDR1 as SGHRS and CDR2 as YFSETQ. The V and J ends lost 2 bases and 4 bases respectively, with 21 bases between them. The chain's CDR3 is CASSFSVTQGPGTEAFF. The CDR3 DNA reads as TGCGCCAGCAGCTTCAGTGTCACGCAGGGGCCGGGCACTGAAGCTTTCTTT. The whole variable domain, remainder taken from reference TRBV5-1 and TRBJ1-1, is KAGVTQTPRYLIKTRGQQVTLSCSPISGHRSVSWYQQTPGQGLQFLFEYFSETQRNKGNFPGRFSGRQFSNSRSEMNVSTLELGDSALYLCASSFSVTQGPGTEAFFGQGTRLTVV.

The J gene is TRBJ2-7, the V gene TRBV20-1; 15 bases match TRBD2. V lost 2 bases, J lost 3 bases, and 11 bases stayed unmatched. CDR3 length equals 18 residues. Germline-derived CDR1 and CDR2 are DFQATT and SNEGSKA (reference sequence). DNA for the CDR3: TGCAGTGCTAGACCCCCGGGACTAGCGGGAGGCCCGCGCTACGAGCAGTACTTC. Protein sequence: CSARPPGLAGGPRYEQYF.

CDR3 in amino acids: CASSLGSFGTSGRTKQFF. The CDR3 DNA follows: TGTGCCAGCAGCTTAGGATCTTTTGGGACTAGCGGGAGGACTAAGCAGTTCTTC. The genes are TRBV11-2 and TRBJ2-1, with TRBD2 identical over 15 bases. The CDR3 has 18 amino acids. Trimming cost V 1 base and J 11 bases; bases outside gene matches: 12. Germline CDR1 and CDR2: SGHAT and FQNNGV.

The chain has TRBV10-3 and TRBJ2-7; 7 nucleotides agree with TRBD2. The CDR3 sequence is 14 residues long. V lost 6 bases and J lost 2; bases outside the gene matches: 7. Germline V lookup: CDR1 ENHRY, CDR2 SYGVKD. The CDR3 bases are TGTGCCATCAGCCGGGCTAGCGGCCCCTACGAGCAGTACTTC. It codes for CAISRASGPYEQYF.

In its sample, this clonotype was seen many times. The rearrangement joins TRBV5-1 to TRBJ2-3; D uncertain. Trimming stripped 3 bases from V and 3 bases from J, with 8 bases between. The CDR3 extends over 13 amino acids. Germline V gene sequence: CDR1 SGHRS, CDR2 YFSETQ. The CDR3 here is CASSYYQTDTQYF. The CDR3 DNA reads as TGCGCCAGCAGCTACTATCAGACAGATACGCAGTATTTT.

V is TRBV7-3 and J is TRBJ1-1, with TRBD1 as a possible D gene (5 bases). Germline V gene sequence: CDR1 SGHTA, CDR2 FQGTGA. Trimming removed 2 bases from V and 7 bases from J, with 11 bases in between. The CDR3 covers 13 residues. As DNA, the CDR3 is TGTGCCAGCAGCTTACGGGAAGGGGTTGAAGCTTTCTTT. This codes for CASSLREGVEAFF.

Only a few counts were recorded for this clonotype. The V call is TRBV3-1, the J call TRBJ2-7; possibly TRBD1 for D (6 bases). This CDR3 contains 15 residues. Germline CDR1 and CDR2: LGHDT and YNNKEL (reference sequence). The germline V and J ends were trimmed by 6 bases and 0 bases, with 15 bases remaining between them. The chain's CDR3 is CASSHSRTASYEQYF. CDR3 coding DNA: TGTGCCAGCAGTCACAGCCGGACAGCCTCCTACGAGCAGTACTTC.

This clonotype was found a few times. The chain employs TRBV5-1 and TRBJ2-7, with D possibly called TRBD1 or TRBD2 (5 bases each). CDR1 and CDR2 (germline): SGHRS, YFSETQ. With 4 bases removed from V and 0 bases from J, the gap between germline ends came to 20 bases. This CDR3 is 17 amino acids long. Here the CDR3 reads CASSRQGSDYSSYEQYF. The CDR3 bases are TGCGCCAGCAGCCGGCAGGGCTCCGACTATAGCTCCTACGAGCAGTACTTC.

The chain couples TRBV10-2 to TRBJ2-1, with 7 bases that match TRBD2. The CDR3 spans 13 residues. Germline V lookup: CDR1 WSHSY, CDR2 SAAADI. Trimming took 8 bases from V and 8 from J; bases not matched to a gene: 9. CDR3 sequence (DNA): TGCGCCAGCGGGAGGACTAGTGGCGATGAGCAGTTCTTC. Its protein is CASGRTSGDEQFF.

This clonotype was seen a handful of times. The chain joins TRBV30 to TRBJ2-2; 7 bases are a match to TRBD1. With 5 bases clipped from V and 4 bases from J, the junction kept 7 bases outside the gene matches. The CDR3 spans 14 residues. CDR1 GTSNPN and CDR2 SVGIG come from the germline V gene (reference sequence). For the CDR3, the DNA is TGTGCCTGGGAGGGGGCGTCTGGCACCGGGGAGCTGTTTTTT. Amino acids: CAWEGASGTGELFF.

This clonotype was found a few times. CDR3 sequence reads: CASSHGMFAEQYF. The CDR3 DNA reads TGCGCCAGCAGCCATGGAATGTTTGCCGAGCAGTACTTC. The rearrangement uses TRBV4-3 and TRBJ2-7; unclear D gene. Germline CDR1 and CDR2: LGHNA and YSLEER. V lost 3 bases, J lost 6 bases, and 12 bases lay in between. CDR3 size: 13 residues.

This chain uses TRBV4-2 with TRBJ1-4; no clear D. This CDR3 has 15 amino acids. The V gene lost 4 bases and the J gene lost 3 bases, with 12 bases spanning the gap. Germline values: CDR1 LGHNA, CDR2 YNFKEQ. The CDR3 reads CASSPWGGSNEKLFF. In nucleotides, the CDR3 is TGTGCCAGCAGCCCTTGGGGAGGGTCTAATGAAAAACTGTTTTTT.

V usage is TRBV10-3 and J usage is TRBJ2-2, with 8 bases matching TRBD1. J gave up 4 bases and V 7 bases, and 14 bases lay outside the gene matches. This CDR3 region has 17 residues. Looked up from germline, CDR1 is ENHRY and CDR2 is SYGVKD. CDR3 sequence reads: CAIKRAGGEVGTGELFF. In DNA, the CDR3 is TGTGCCATCAAGCGGGCAGGGGGCGAAGTTGGCACCGGGGAGCTGTTTTTT.

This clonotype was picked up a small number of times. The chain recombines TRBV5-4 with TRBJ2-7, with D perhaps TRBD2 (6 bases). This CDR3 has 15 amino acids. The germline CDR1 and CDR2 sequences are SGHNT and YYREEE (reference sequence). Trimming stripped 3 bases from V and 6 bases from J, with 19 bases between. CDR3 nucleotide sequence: TGTGCCAGCAGCTCCAGGACATCGGGGGTCGCCGAGCAGTACTTC. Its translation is CASSSRTSGVAEQYF.